This T cell receptor beta chain stems from a study of regulatory T cells in long-lasting Graves disease. Both iRepertoire HTBI primers and Arm-PCR of CDR3 regions were used to build the TCR beta libraries. Using its own MiXCR run on the multiplex PCR reads, TCRdb lists one record per CDR3 protein. The sample shows roughly 350,000 distinct CDR3 sequences, about a sixth of them seen only once. This sample's time point: newly diagnosed GD, antithyroid drugs for less than 3 months. Making the TCR library involved RNA that had been extracted from PBMCs. Germline values: CDR1 SGHDT, CDR2 YYEEEE. The length of the CDR3 is 16 residues. Unmatched junction bases numbered 7, after V lost 3 bases and J lost 0 bases. A further study also used this sample, focusing on T cells in Graves' hyperthyroidism and ophthalmopathy. Per that paper: Thyroid ultrasound and orbital computed tomography, with clinical symptoms and serum thyroxine and TRAb, informed diagnoses. The TCR CDR3 first-round RT-PCR relied on the HTBI primer set. Blood held most thyroid clonotypes expanded above 0.001 frequency. A model built on 13 V-J features separated ophthalmopathy from stable hyperthyroidism.

The TCR sequence derives from a woman in her late teens or twenties with Graves disease. This sequence joins TRBV5-6 and TRBJ2-7, with 9 bases lining up with TRBD2. This sample comprised peripheral blood mononuclear cells (PBMCs), obtained at new diagnosis, from a patient treated with antithyroid drugs. CDR3 in amino acids: CASSWGIAGDSYEQYF. DNA for the CDR3: TGTGCCAGCAGCTGGGGGATAGCGGGGGACTCCTACGAGCAGTACTTC.